This T cell receptor (beta chain) was recorded in a study of T cells in tuberculosis. Study-wide findings and caveats: Selection depended on which cryopreserved specimens were available.

Concerning this clone: Its target is unknown.

Only in-frame clones appear in the TCRdb table, and some are missing; sequencing was by immunoSEQ multiplex PCR. This table has under 40,000 clones, approximately 93% appearing once. Regarding time point: new active TB diagnosis, blood taken before or within 7 days of starting treatment. The ends were cut back, 7 bases at V and 5 bases at J, with 12 bases in the middle. CDR1 and CDR2 (germline): SNHLY, FYNNEI. The CDR3 spans 12 residues. The sequencing here drew on PBMCs, taken at tuberculosis diagnosis. The chain couples TRBV2 to TRBJ2-7; weak D call: TRBD2 (6 bases). The clonotype comes from an adult with tuberculosis. CDR3 residues: CASNGDWNEQYF. The CDR3 DNA sequence: TGTGCCAGCAATGGGGACTGGAACGAGCAGTACTTC.